Sequencing of this TCR beta chain was carried out in a study of blood T cell repertoires in COVID-19. Study processing details: Reference gene primer amplification gave nucleated cell count estimates. The protocol was immunoSEQ multiplex PCR, while the TCRdb copy is restricted to in-frame clones and leaves out a portion. V and J calls and clone size are given by that table; D and trimming were obtained from the DNA. This sample carries under 40,000 clones, approximately 78% of them seen once, and the ten largest clones take about 7.4%. In germline, CDR1 is LGHDT, CDR2 YNNKEL (reference sequence). The length of the CDR3 is 16 residues. The ends were cut back, 4 bases at V and 3 bases at J, with 18 bases in the middle.

The TCR was taken from a woman aged 55-70 years with acute or convalescent COVID-19. Sequencing input: peripheral blood. This rearrangement joins TRBV3-1 (or the pseudogene TRBV3-2) to TRBJ1-1; D not certain. The DNA of the CDR3 is TGTGCCAGCAGCCCGCAGGAGGGTGTAGGCGACACTGAAGCTTTCTTT. It encodes CASSPQEGVGDTEAFF.